One sample yielded the 27 T cell receptor beta chains listed below, sequenced in a study of regulatory T cells in long-lasting Graves disease. Stated time point: newly diagnosed GD, antithyroid drugs for less than 3 months. The TCR library used RNA extracted from PBMCs. CDR3 regions were amplified by Arm-PCR using iRepertoire HTBI primers to build TCR beta libraries. TCRdb reprocessed the multiplex PCR reads via MiXCR and lists one record per CDR3 protein. Of 350,000 to 400,000 distinct CDR3 sequences listed, roughly 17% were seen once; the top ten hold over 20%. The same specimen was also included in a second study, on T cells in Graves' hyperthyroidism and ophthalmopathy.

The sequenced sample was peripheral blood mononuclear cells (PBMCs), obtained at new diagnosis, from a patient treated with antithyroid drugs. The origin of the receptors is a young woman with Graves disease.

This clonotype came up a few times. The V gene is TRBV20-1, the J gene TRBJ1-3; no clear D gene. Per germline, CDR1 DFQATT and CDR2 SNEGSKA (reference sequence). V was pared by 3 bases and J by 0 bases, with 9 bases between. The CDR3 covers 14 residues. CDR3 nucleotide sequence: TGCAGTGCTAGTGGGGTGGGCTCTGGAAACACCATATATTTT. The encoded protein is CSASGVGSGNTIYF.

This clonotype was detected ten times or more. The chain recombines TRBV19 with TRBJ2-6; D possibly corresponds to TRBD1 (6 bases). V shed 5 bases and J shed 2 bases, with 16 bases lying between them. Germline V gene sequence: CDR1 LNHDA, CDR2 SQIVND (reference sequence). The CDR3 length is 17 residues. The CDR3 here is CASSSAGTITGANVLTF. CDR3 nucleotides: TGTGCCAGTAGTTCAGCCGGGACAATAACTGGGGCCAACGTCCTGACTTTC.

This clonotype showed up many times. The gene calls are TRBV11-2 and TRBJ1-1; perhaps TRBD1 as D (6 bases). CDR1 is SGHAT and CDR2 is FQNNGV in the germline V gene. V lost 5 bases to trimming and J lost 4 bases, with 17 bases between them. CDR3 length: 15 residues. CDR3 coding DNA: TGTGCCAGCAGCCCCCGTACAGGGTCAGCCACTGAAGCTTTCTTT. As protein: CASSPRTGSATEAFF. The complete variable domain, with remaining parts taken from reference TRBV11-2 and TRBJ1-1, reads EAGVAQSPRYKIIEKRQSVAFWCNPISGHATLYWYQQILGQGPKLLIQFQNNGVVDDSQLPKDRFSAERLKGVDSTLKIQPAKLEDSAVYLCASSPRTGSATEAFFGQGTRLTVV.

Here the CDR3 reads CAISEQKGQYF. The CDR3 coding sequence is TGTGCCATCAGTGAACAGAAGGGGCAGTACTTC. The chain links TRBV10-3 to TRBJ2-7; D is unclear. Trimming took 3 bases from V and 9 from J, leaving 9 bases between them. Germline CDR1 ENHRY, CDR2 SYGVKD. This CDR3 comprises 11 residues.

The rearrangement links TRBV5-5 to TRBJ2-1; D is perhaps TRBD2 (6 bases). The germline V gene encodes CDR1 SGHKS and CDR2 YYEKEE (reference sequence). The CDR3 covers 16 residues. V lost 4 bases, J lost 9 bases, and 23 bases lay in between. The chain's CDR3 is CASSAPGTPPEGEQFF. The DNA of the CDR3 is TGTGCCAGCAGCGCTCCCGGGACTCCTCCGGAGGGTGAGCAGTTCTTC.

The chain carries TRBV5-8 and TRBJ2-4; possible D gene TRBD1, 5 bases. This CDR3 contains 15 residues. Germline V gene data show CDR1 as SGHTS and CDR2 as YDEGEE. Trimming took 0 bases from V and 5 from J, leaving 12 bases between them. The CDR3 sequence is CASSLEGIYENIQYF. The CDR3 nucleotides read TGTGCCAGCAGCTTGGAGGGGATCTACGAAAACATTCAGTACTTC.

At least ten counts were recorded for this clonotype. The V call is TRBV12-3 or TRBV12-4, the J call TRBJ1-1, with no clear D. This CDR3 spans 13 amino acids. V was trimmed by 3 bases and J by 4 bases, leaving 9 bases between them. This CDR3 is CASSFSEVTEAFF. Written as DNA, the CDR3 is TGTGCCAGCAGTTTCTCGGAAGTCACTGAAGCTTTCTTT.

This clonotype was found many times. The rearrangement links TRBV3-1 to TRBJ1-1, with D unclear. This CDR3 has 13 residues. The germline V gene has CDR1 LGHDT and CDR2 YNNKEL (reference sequence). V was cut by 2 bases and J by 8 bases, with 12 bases left in between. The CDR3 here is CASSQRSSSEAFF. CDR3 DNA sequence: TGTGCCAGCAGCCAACGAAGCAGTAGCGAAGCTTTCTTT.

This clonotype has only a few counts. This chain connects TRBV9 to TRBJ2-1; D unclear. V was shortened by 2 bases and J by 0 bases, with 15 bases between the two germline ends. Germline V gives CDR1 SGDLS, CDR2 YYNGEE. CDR3 length: 17 amino acids. CDR3 residues: CASSVPLNPSSYNEQFF. The DNA for the CDR3 is TGTGCCAGCAGCGTCCCTTTAAACCCGAGCTCCTACAATGAGCAGTTCTTC.

The count of this clonotype is one. The rearrangement uses TRBV10-2 and TRBJ2-7, with D tentatively TRBD1 (5 bases). The CDR3 length is 14 residues. Trimming took 4 bases from V and 6 from J, leaving 16 bases between them. CDR1 WSHSY and CDR2 SAAADI come from the germline V gene. The CDR3 loop is CASSVGVPPPEQYF. The CDR3, as DNA: TGCGCCAGCAGTGTAGGGGTCCCACCCCCCGAGCAGTACTTC.

In its sample, this clonotype was seen many times. The chain combines TRBV20-1 with TRBJ2-1; TRBD2 aligns across 8 bases. The CDR3 loop spans 15 amino acids. The V and J ends lost 1 base and 8 bases, in that order; junction bases with no gene match: 10. Germline V gene data show CDR1 as DFQATT and CDR2 as SNEGSKA (reference sequence). CDR3 amino acids: CSARAPLGGVDEQFF. Here the CDR3 DNA reads TGCAGTGCTAGAGCCCCTCTCGGGGGGGTAGATGAGCAGTTCTTC.

The genes are TRBV7-3 and TRBJ1-1, with TRBD1 matching 8 bases. The end of the DNA is better explained by TRBJ2-3, so the J call may be wrong. CDR1 and CDR2 (germline): SGHTA, FQGTGA. The CDR3 runs 13 residues. This chain's CDR3 is CASTGQGWDTQYF. CDR3 nucleotides: TGTGCCAGCACCGGACAGGGATGGGATACGCAGTATTTT.

The chain carries TRBV5-5 and TRBJ2-2, with 7 bases fitting TRBD1. The CDR3 covers 17 residues. Looked up from germline, CDR1 is SGHKS and CDR2 is YYEKEE (reference sequence). After removal of 0 bases from V and 4 bases from J, the junction contained 9 bases not matched to a gene. CDR3 in amino acids: CASSLVIRTGGTGELFF. Here the CDR3 DNA reads TGTGCCAGCAGCTTGGTTATAAGGACAGGAGGCACCGGGGAGCTGTTTTTT. The variable domain in full, completed from reference TRBV5-5 and TRBJ2-2, reads DAGVTQSPTHLIKTRGQQVTLRCSPISGHKSVSWYQQVLGQGPQFIFQYYEKEERGRGNFPDRFSARQFPNYSSELNVNALLLGDSALYLCASSLVIRTGGTGELFFGEGSRLTVL.

This clonotype was seen a handful of times. The V call is TRBV9, the J call TRBJ2-7; TRBD1 agrees at 8 bases. Trimming cost V 4 bases and J 1 base; bases outside gene matches: 7. The germline V gene has CDR1 SGDLS and CDR2 YYNGEE. The CDR3 spans 15 residues. CDR3 residues: CASSSRTGRSYEQYF. DNA for the CDR3: TGTGCCAGCAGCTCTCGGACAGGGCGGTCCTACGAGCAGTACTTC.

Of note for this clonotype: A much larger clone differs by one base, so this may be a read error. The V gene is TRBV5-1, the J gene TRBJ2-3, with TRBD1 matching 8 bases. The CDR3 totals 15 residues. Per the germline V gene, CDR1 is SGHRS and CDR2 is YFSETQ. The DNA of the CDR3 is TGCGCCAGCAGCTTGGGCGGAAAGGGGACAGGTACGCAGTATTTT. It yields the protein CASSLGGKGTGTQYF.

A word on this clonotype: A far larger clone is only one base removed, so a read error is likely. The V call is TRBV28, the J call TRBJ2-1, with a weak D call TRBD1 (5 bases). The end of the DNA aligns better with TRBJ2-3, so the J call may be wrong. The CDR3 covers 14 residues. Germline values: CDR1 MDHEN, CDR2 SYDVKM. CDR3 sequence (DNA): TGTGCCAGCAGTTTGGCAGGGTCTATAGATACGCAGTATTTT. Its protein product is CASSLAGSIDTQYF.

Notes on this clonotype: A clone one base away is much larger, so this may be a read error. The V and J genes are TRBV6-2 or TRBV6-3 and TRBJ2-5; D might be TRBD1 or TRBD2, each matching 6 bases. CDR1 and CDR2 from the germline V gene are MNHEY and SVGEGT. The V and J ends lost 2 bases and 9 bases respectively, with 10 bases between them. CDR3 length: 12 residues. The DNA for the CDR3 is TGTGCCAGCAGTTACAACAGGGAGGCCCAGTACTTC. Its protein is CASSYNREAQYF.

Many counts were recorded for this clonotype. CDR3 sequence: CASSLAGGPSYNEQFF. The CDR3, as DNA: TGTGCCAGCAGCTTAGCGGGAGGGCCCTCCTACAATGAGCAGTTCTTC. This chain uses TRBV7-2 with TRBJ2-1; 7 bases map to TRBD2. The germline V gene encodes CDR1 SGHTA and CDR2 FQGNSA. The CDR3 covers 16 residues. With V trimmed by 0 bases and J by 0 bases, 2 bases remained unmatched.

This clonotype was found a few times. For the CDR3, the DNA is TGTGCCAGTAGGCAGACGGAGAACACTGAAGCTTTCTTT. This translates into CASRQTENTEAFF. The chain uses TRBV19 and TRBJ1-1; the D is unclear. Trimming removed 6 bases at V and 1 base at J, with 9 bases between. There are 13 residues in the CDR3. Germline CDR1 and CDR2: LNHDA and SQIVND (reference sequence).

This clonotype was recorded many times. CDR3 sequence (DNA): TGTGCCAGCAGTTTACCGAGATCCGGCTACACCTTC. It is translated as CASSLPRSGYTF. V usage is TRBV28 and J usage is TRBJ1-2; D ambiguous. Germline V gene lookup returns CDR1 MDHEN and CDR2 SYDVKM. The CDR3 covers 12 residues. The V end was cut by 2 bases, the J end by 8 bases, with 9 bases between.

This clonotype was observed a handful of times. This chain joins TRBV9 and TRBJ1-6; D gene unclear. CDR3 length: 16 residues. V lost 0 bases, J lost 6 bases, and 13 bases lay in between. CDR1 SGDLS and CDR2 YYNGEE come from the germline V gene. This CDR3 is CASSVGGRRSNSPLHF. CDR3 DNA sequence: TGTGCCAGCAGCGTAGGTGGACGGAGGAGTAATTCACCCCTCCACTTT.

Of note for this clonotype: One base away lies a much larger clone, so this may be a sequencing read error. This chain links TRBV30 with TRBJ2-1, with D possibly TRBD2 on 7 matching bases. The CDR3 extends over 13 amino acids. Germline loops: CDR1 GTSNPN, CDR2 SVGIG (reference sequence). The CDR3 nucleotides are TGTGCCTTAGGCGGGGGCAACTACAATGAGCAGCTCTTC. Amino acids: CALGGGNYNEQLF.

V gene TRBV2 combines with J gene TRBJ1-2; the D is unclear. CDR3 size: 14 residues. V was clipped by 7 bases and J by 0 bases, with 12 bases between them. Germline V gene sequence: CDR1 SNHLY, CDR2 FYNNEI. The CDR3 here is CASNEKTSNYGYTF. CDR3 sequence (DNA): TGTGCCAGCAACGAAAAGACATCTAACTATGGCTACACCTTC.

This clonotype was seen at least ten times. The chain uses TRBV7-9 and TRBJ1-1; D perhaps matches TRBD1 (5 bases). CDR1 SEHNR and CDR2 FQNEAQ come from the germline V gene (reference sequence). The CDR3 runs to 16 residues. Trimming shortened V by 0 bases and J by 3 bases, and 14 bases separated the two germline ends. The CDR3: CASSLAADGGDTEAFF. The CDR3 DNA sequence: TGTGCCAGCAGCTTAGCGGCAGATGGAGGGGACACTGAAGCTTTCTTT.

This clonotype came up many times. J is TRBJ2-1 and V is TRBV5-1; TRBD2 matches at 14 bases. Trimming removed 4 bases from V and 9 bases from J; junction bases left unmatched: 6. There are 15 residues in the CDR3. Germline lookup yields CDR1 SGHRS and CDR2 YFSETQ. CDR3 DNA: TGCGCCAGCAGCCTAGGGACTAGCGGGAGCATTGAGCAGTTCTTC. Its translation is CASSLGTSGSIEQFF.

This clonotype was counted ten times or more. V usage is TRBV28 and J usage is TRBJ1-2; D perhaps matches TRBD1 (5 bases). CDR3 length: 16 amino acids. Trimming stripped 5 bases from V and 1 base from J, with 17 bases between. Germline loops: CDR1 MDHEN, CDR2 SYDVKM. CDR3 in DNA: TGTGCCAGCAGTGTAATATCCGGGACGGATAACTATGGCTACACCTTC. Translation gives CASSVISGTDNYGYTF.

The chain couples TRBV20-1 to TRBJ2-7, with D tentatively TRBD2 (6 bases). The CDR3 is 13 amino acids. Germline V lookup: CDR1 DFQATT, CDR2 SNEGSKA (reference sequence). Trimming shortened V by 0 bases and J by 3 bases, and 9 bases separated the two germline ends. In nucleotides, the CDR3 is TGCAGTGCTAGAGACGCGCGGGGCTACGAGCAGTACTTC. Translation gives CSARDARGYEQYF.